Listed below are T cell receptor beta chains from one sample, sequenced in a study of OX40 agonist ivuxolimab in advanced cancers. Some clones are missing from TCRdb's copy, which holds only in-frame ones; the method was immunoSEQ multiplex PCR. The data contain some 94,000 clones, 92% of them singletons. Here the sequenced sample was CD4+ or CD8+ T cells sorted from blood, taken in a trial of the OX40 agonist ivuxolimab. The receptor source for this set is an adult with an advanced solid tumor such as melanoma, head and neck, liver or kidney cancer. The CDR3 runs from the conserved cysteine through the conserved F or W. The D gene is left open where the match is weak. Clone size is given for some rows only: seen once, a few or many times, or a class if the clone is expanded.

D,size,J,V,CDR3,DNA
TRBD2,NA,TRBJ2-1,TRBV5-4,CATLADHNEQFF,TGTGCCACACTAGCGGACCACAATGAGCAGTTCTTC
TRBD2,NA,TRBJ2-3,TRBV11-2,CASSATAGVADTQYF,TGTGCCAGCAGCGCCACAGCGGGAGTTGCCGATACGCAGTATTTT
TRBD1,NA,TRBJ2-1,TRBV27,CASSLFGQGSEQFF,TGTGCCAGCAGTTTATTCGGACAGGGCAGTGAGCAGTTCTTC
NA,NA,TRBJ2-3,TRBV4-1,CASSQTSTDTQYF,TGCGCCAGCAGCCAAACAAGCACAGATACGCAGTATTTT
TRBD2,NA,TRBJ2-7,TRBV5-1,CASSDGLAGEYEQYF,TGCGCCAGCAGCGATGGACTAGCGGGAGAATACGAGCAGTACTTC
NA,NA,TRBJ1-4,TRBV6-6,CASTTGIGVRGEKLFF,TGTGCCAGCACCACCGGTATAGGGGTCCGCGGGGAAAAACTGTTTTTT
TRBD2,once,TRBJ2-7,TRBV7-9,CASSLRLAGAHSYEQYF,TGTGCCAGCAGCTTACGGTTAGCGGGGGCCCACTCCTACGAGCAGTACTTC
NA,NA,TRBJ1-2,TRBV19,CASSIYADAYGYTF,TGTGCCAGTAGTATATACGCGGACGCCTATGGCTACACCTTC
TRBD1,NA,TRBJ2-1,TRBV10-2,CASTTGTGIYNEQFF,TGCGCCAGCACCACTGGGACAGGGATTTACAATGAGCAGTTCTTC
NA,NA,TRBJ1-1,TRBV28,CASSLARGSTEAFF,TGTGCCAGCAGTTTAGCCCGGGGGTCGACTGAAGCTTTCTTT
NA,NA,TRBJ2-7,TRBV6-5,CASSLNRVYEQYF,TGTGCCAGCAGTCTCAATAGAGTCTACGAGCAGTACTTC
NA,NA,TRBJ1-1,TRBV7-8,CASSLGGDEAFF,TGTGCCAGCAGCTTAGGAGGGGATGAAGCTTTCTTT
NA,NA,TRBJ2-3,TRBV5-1,CASSLRSRGSTDTQYF,TGCGCCAGCAGCTTGAGATCACGGGGATCCACAGATACGCAGTATTTT
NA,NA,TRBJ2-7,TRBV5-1,CASSLDSGKYEQYF,TGCGCCAGCAGCTTGGATTCAGGAAAGTACGAGCAGTACTTC
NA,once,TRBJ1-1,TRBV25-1,CASSEFTGNTEAFF,TGTGCCAGCAGTGAATTCACAGGGAACACTGAAGCTTTCTTT
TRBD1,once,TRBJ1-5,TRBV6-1,CASREDRGRNQPQHF,TGTGCCAGCAGAGAGGACAGGGGACGCAATCAGCCCCAGCATTTT
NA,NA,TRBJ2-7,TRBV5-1,CASSPAEDEQYF,TGCGCCAGCAGCCCCGCCGAGGACGAGCAGTACTTC
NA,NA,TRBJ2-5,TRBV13,CASSSVELSGGEQETQYF,TGTGCCAGCAGCTCCGTAGAGTTGTCTGGCGGGGAACAAGAGACCCAGTACTTC
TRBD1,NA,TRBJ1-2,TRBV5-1,CASSLDRGGYGYTF,TGCGCCAGCAGCTTGGACAGGGGCGGGTATGGCTACACCTTC
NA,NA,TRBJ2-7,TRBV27,CASSLVSGEQYF,TGTGCCAGCAGTTTGGTTTCTGGTGAGCAGTACTTC
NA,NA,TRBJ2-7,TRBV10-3,CAISSGDNSYEQYF,TGTGCCATTAGTTCCGGGGACAACTCCTACGAGCAGTACTTC
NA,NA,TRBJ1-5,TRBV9,CASSVGRGGNQPQHF,TGTGCCAGCAGCGTAGGCAGGGGAGGCAATCAGCCCCAGCATTTT
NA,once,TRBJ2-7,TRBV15,CATSRVRDSYEQYF,TGTGCCACCAGCAGAGTGAGGGACTCCTACGAGCAGTACTTC
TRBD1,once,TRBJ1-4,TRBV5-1,CASRGQSNEKLFF,TGCGCCAGCAGGGGACAGTCTAATGAAAAACTGTTTTTT
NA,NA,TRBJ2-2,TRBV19,CASSPGPGPGELFF,TGTGCCAGTAGTCCCGGTCCGGGACCCGGGGAGCTGTTTTTT
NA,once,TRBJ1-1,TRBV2,CASLLTGTEAFF,TGTGCCAGCTTACTTACAGGAACTGAAGCTTTCTTT
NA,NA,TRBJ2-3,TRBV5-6,CASSLGSSTDTQYF,TGTGCCAGCAGCTTAGGCAGTTCCACAGATACGCAGTATTTT